This T cell receptor beta chain was identified in a study of blood T cells in healthy people across ages (dated by TCRdb to about 2015). Looking at the study overall: In model experiments, roughly one uniquely barcoded TCR beta cDNA molecule per two T cells was captured by template switching. Using deep sequencing normalized with unique cDNA molecular identifiers, the study measured how TCR beta repertoire diversity changes with age. Four age groups were formed from the donors: young (average approximately 15 years), middle-aged (approximately 40), aged (roughly 58) and long-lived (less than 85). Donors of different ages were randomly distributed across sequencing lanes to avoid experimental bias. Two additional independent replicas of 1 million unique cDNA reads from the same blood draw were analyzed for two donors (one aged 18 to 30 and one aged 80 or older).

Systemically healthy Caucasian individuals from Russia, 39 in total and aged about 6 to 100 years, were included as donors. Approximately 11 milliliters of peripheral blood were drawn from each donor into EDTA-treated Vacutainer tubes. Ficoll-Paque density-gradient centrifugation was used to isolate PBMCs, with at least 6 million obtained per sample. Total RNA was extracted from PBMCs with Trizol reagent, with at least 5 micrograms obtained per sample. For every donor, flow cytometry on a PBMC aliquot measured the percentage of naive CD45RAhigh/CD27high T cells. Its CDR3 holds 18 amino acids, cysteine through phenylalanine. CDR3 DNA is the only sequence kept; it has 54 bases, read in frame from the first base. Taken from the germline V gene (reference sequence), the CDR1 and CDR2 loops are SEHNR and FQNEAQ. Results and caveats for the whole study, not just this receptor: Because profiling used bulk unsorted PBMCs, naive and antigen-experienced compartments could not be compared conclusively. As age increased, observed TCR beta diversity per million T cells dropped in a roughly linear way, and a significant reduction was already evident by age 40. The long-lived group showed more naive CD4+ T cells, fewer expanded clones and increased TCR diversity than the aged group, suggesting age selection. Observed TCR beta diversity correlated strongly with the percentage of naive T cells measured by flow cytometry. Estimates of total diversity based on one million sequenced T cells were considered lower bounds and underestimates. Donor CMV infection status was unknown, potentially confounding age-related changes in expanded clonotypes.

This clonotype was counted only a few times. The antigen it recognizes is unknown. There are no base qualities to consult, and no much larger clone falls within one base. Library creation used 5' RACE. Sequenced using an Illumina HiSeq 2500. A second roughly 6 to 12 cycle PCR used a sample-barcoded 5' primer and a J-beta primer mix. Each TCR beta cDNA molecule received a unique molecular identifier from a template-switch 5' adaptor carrying 12 random nucleotides. At least 2.5 million CDR3-containing paired-end reads were obtained from each sample. All of the RNA was converted into first-strand cDNA using the Mint cDNA synthesis kit, with a TRBC-specific oligonucleotide serving as the primer. Following uracil-DNA glycosylase treatment, a first 18-cycle PCR with universal primers M1SS and BC2_uni_R was performed on all cDNA. As for the authors' bioinformatics: Each sample was normalized by randomly selecting 1 million high-quality reads, each carrying a distinct molecular identifier. Instead of being binned into consensus sequences, reads with shared molecular identifiers were discarded. MiTCR, set to a Q25 quality threshold and the strictest error-elimination algorithm, was used for CDR3 identification, clonotype clustering and error correction. Lower-bound total TCR beta diversity was estimated with a nonparametric unseen species model using Euler transformation. In-frame beta chains were kept once TCRdb had trimmed the public reads at Q25 with fastp and called clones with MiXCR. A single entry per CDR3 protein holds the most common genes and DNA from its merged rows. TCRdb, rather than the study authors, made the V and J calls. The sample has about a million distinct CDR3 sequences on record, approximately 38% of them singletons. The top ten constitute 10% to 15% of the sample.

The sequenced material came from blood. The clonotype originates from a man between 18 and 35 years old in good health. The rearranged chain carries TRBV7-9 and TRBJ2-7, with the D gene tentatively TRBD1 or TRBD2, based on 5 matching bases in each. The closer fit of TRBJ2-5 to the DNA end suggests the J call may be wrong. The CDR3 is CASSPNEYAGRYRETQYF. The bases read TGTGCCAGCAGCCCGAATGAATATGCGGGTCGGTACAGGGAGACCCAGTACTTC.